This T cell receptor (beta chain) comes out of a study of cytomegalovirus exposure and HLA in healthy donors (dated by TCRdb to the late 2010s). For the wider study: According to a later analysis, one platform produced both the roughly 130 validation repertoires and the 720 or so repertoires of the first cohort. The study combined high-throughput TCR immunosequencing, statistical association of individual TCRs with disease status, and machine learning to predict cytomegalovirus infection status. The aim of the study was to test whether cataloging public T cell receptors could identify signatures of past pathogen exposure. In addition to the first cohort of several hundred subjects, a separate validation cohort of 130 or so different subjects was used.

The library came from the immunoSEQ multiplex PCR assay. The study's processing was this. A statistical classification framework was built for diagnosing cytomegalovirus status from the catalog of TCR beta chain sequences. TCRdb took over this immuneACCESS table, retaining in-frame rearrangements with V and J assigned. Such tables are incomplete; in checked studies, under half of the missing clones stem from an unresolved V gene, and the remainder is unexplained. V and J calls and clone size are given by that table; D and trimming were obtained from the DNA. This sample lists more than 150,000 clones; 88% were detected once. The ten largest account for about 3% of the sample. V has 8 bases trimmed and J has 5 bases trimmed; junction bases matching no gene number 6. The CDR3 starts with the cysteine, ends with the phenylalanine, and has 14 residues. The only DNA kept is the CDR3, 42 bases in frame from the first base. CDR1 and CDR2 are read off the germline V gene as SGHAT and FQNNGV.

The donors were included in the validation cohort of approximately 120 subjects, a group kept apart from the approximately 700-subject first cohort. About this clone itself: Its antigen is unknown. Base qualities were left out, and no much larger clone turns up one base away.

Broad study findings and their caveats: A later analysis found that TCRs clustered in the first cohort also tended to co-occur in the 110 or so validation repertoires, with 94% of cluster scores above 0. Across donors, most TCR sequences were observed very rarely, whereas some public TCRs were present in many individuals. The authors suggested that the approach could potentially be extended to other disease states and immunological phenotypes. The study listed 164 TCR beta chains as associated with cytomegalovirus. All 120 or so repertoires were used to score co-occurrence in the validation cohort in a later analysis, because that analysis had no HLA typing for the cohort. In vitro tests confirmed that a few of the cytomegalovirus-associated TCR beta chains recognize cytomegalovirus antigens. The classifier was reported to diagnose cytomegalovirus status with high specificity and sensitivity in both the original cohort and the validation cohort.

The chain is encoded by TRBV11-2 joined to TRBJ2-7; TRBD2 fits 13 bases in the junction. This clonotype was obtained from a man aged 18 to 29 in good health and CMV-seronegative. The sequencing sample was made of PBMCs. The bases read TGTGCCAGCTCCTCGGGACTAGCGGGACACGAGCAGTACTTC. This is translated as CASSSGLAGHEQYF.